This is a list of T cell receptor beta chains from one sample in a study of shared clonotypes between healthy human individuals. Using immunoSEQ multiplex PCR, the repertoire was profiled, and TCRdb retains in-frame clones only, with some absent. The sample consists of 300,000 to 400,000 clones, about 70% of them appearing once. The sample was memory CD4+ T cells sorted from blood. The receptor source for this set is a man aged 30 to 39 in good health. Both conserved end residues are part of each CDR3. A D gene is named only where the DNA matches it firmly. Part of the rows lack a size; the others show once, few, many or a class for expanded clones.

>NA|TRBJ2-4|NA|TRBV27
CASSSPGGHTNIQYF
TGTGCCAGCAGTTCCCCCGGGGGACACACAAACATTCAGTACTTC
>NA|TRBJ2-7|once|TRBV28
CASSLWSARASYEQYF
TGTGCCAGCAGTTTATGGTCCGCCAGGGCGTCCTACGAGCAGTACTTC
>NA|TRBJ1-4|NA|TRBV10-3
CAISGGMSDEKLFF
TGTGCCATCAGTGGAGGGATGAGCGATGAAAAACTGTTTTTT
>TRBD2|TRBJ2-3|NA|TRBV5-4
CASSVSGRGGADTQYF
TGTGCCAGCAGCGTTAGCGGGAGGGGCGGAGCAGATACGCAGTATTTT
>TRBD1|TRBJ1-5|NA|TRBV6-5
CASSSGTGHQPQHF
TGTGCCAGCAGTTCGGGGACAGGGCATCAGCCCCAGCATTTT
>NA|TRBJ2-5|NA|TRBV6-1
CASSELYRVPEETQYF
TGTGCCAGCAGTGAACTTTATCGGGTCCCGGAGGAGACCCAGTACTTC
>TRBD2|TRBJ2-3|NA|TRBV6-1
CASRGGGRDTDTQYF
TGTGCCAGCAGGGGAGGCGGGAGGGACACAGATACGCAGTATTTT
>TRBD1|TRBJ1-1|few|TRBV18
CASTPRQGGTEAFF
TGTGCCAGCACGCCCAGACAGGGGGGAACTGAAGCTTTCTTT
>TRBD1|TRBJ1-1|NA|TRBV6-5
CASSFTGAANTEAFF
TGTGCCAGCAGTTTTACAGGGGCAGCCAACACTGAAGCTTTCTTT
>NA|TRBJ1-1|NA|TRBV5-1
CASSFGQNTEAFF
TGCGCCAGCAGCTTTGGACAGAACACTGAAGCTTTCTTT
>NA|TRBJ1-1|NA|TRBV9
CASSVSPSSVPQGRTEAFF
TGTGCCAGCAGCGTATCGCCTAGTTCGGTACCTCAGGGTCGAACTGAAGCTTTCTTT
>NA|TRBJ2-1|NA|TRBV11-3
CASSLDGSSYNEQFF
TGTGCCAGCAGCTTAGACGGATCCTCCTACAATGAGCAGTTCTTC
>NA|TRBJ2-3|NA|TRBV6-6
CATSKRSTDTQYF
TGTGCCACGTCTAAGAGGAGCACAGATACGCAGTATTTT
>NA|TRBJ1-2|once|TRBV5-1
CASSLGGGYGYTF
TGCGCCAGCAGCTTGGGAGGAGGCTATGGCTACACCTTC
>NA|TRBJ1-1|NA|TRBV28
CASTMNTEAFF
TGTGCCAGCACAATGAACACTGAAGCTTTCTTT
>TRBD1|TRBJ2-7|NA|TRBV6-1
CASSGTGATYEQYF
TGTGCCAGCAGTGGGACAGGGGCTACCTACGAGCAGTACTTC
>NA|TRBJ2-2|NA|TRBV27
CASSLGVGSGELFF
TGTGCCAGCAGTTTGGGGGTGGGGTCCGGGGAGCTGTTTTTT
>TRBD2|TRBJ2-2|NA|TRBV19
CASRLAGMNTGELFF
TGTGCCAGTAGATTAGCGGGTATGAACACCGGGGAGCTGTTTTTT
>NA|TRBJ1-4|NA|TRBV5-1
CASSLAQPNEKLFF
TGCGCCAGCAGCTTGGCACAGCCTAATGAAAAACTGTTTTTT
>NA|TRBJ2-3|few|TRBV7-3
CASSFGPSRTDTQYF
TGTGCCAGCAGCTTTGGACCAAGCCGCACAGATACGCAGTATTTT
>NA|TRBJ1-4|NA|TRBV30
CAWSEGVRNEKLFF
TGTGCCTGGAGTGAGGGCGTGAGGAATGAAAAACTGTTTTTT
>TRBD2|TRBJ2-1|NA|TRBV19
CASSMRSSGKREQFF
TGTGCCAGTAGTATGAGGTCTAGCGGGAAGCGTGAGCAGTTCTTC
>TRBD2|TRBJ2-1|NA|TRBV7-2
CASSIFGTSGIYLGGQFF
TGTGCCAGCAGCATCTTCGGGACTAGCGGGATTTATCTAGGAGGGCAGTTCTTC
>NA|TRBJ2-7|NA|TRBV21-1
CASSKEPSNYEQYF
TGTGCCAGCAGCAAAGAGCCTAGCAACTACGAGCAGTACTTC
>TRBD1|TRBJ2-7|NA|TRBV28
CASSGTDYEQYF
TGTGCCAGCAGCGGGACAGACTACGAGCAGTACTTC
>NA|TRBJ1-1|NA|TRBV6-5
CASRSTADYEAFF
TGTGCCAGCAGGTCGACAGCCGACTATGAAGCTTTCTTT
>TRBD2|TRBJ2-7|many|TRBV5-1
CASSLSIAGGSPYEQYF
TGCGCCAGCAGCTTGAGTATAGCGGGAGGGTCCCCCTACGAGCAGTACTTC
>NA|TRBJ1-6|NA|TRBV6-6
CASSSHSPLHF
TGTGCCAGCAGTTCCCATTCACCCCTCCACTTT
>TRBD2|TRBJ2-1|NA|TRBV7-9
CASSRTSGRSNEQFF
TGTGCCAGCAGCCGGACTAGCGGGAGGTCCAATGAGCAGTTCTTC
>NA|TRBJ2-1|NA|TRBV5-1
CASSPRDSYNEQFF
TGCGCCAGCAGTCCGCGGGACAGCTACAATGAGCAGTTCTTC
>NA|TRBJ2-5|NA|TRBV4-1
CASSIRDGSSQETQYF
TGCGCCAGCAGCATTCGAGACGGGAGTTCCCAAGAGACCCAGTACTTC
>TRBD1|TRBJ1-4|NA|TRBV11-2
CASSLGGQGNEKLFF
TGTGCCAGCAGCTTAGGGGGACAGGGGAACGAAAAACTGTTTTTT
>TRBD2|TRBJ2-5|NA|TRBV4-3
CASSQDPGLAGGKRTQYF
TGCGCCAGCAGCCAAGATCCGGGGCTAGCGGGAGGGAAGAGGACCCAGTACTTC
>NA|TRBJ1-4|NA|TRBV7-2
CASSLSRDNEKLFF
TGTGCCAGCAGCTTAAGCCGTGATAATGAAAAACTGTTTTTT
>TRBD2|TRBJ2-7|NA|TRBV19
CASSSRLAGGYEQYF
TGTGCCAGTAGTTCGAGACTAGCGGGAGGATACGAGCAGTACTTC
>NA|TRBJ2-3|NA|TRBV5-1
CASSLVDTQYF
TGCGCCAGCAGCTTGGTAGATACGCAGTATTTT
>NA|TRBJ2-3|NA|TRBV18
CASSSTRADTQYF
TGTGCCAGCTCGTCGACTCGAGCAGATACGCAGTATTTT
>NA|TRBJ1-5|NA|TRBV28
CASSLRGWGQPQHF
TGTGCCAGCAGTTTACGGGGTTGGGGTCAGCCCCAGCATTTT
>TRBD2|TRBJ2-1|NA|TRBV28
CASSLTSGGYNEQFF
TGTGCCAGCAGTTTAACTAGCGGGGGGTACAATGAGCAGTTCTTC
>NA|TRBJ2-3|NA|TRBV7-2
CASSLESLVGGSTDTQYF
TGTGCCAGCAGCTTAGAGTCTTTGGTGGGAGGCAGCACAGATACGCAGTATTTT
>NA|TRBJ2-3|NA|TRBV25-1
CASSPTGAYTDTQYF
TGTGCCAGCAGTCCGACAGGAGCCTACACAGATACGCAGTATTTT
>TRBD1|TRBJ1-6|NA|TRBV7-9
CASGDRFNSPLHF
TGTGCCAGCGGGGACAGGTTTAATTCACCCCTCCACTTT
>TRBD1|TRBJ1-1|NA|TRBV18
CASSPPPGGAEAFF
TGTGCCAGCTCACCACCGCCAGGGGGGGCTGAAGCTTTCTTT
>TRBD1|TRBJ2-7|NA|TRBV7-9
CASSLADRGSYEQYF
TGTGCCAGCAGCTTAGCCGACAGGGGCTCCTACGAGCAGTACTTC
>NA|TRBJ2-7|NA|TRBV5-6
CASSLSGTVSDEQYF
TGTGCCAGCAGCCTGTCGGGGACCGTCTCGGACGAGCAGTACTTC
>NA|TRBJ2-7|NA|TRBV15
CATSRVEGRPHEQYF
TGTGCCACCAGCAGAGTCGAGGGGCGCCCCCACGAGCAGTACTTC
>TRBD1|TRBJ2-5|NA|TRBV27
CASRSGGAESGETQYF
TGTGCCTCGAGGTCAGGGGGCGCTGAGTCTGGGGAGACCCAGTACTTC
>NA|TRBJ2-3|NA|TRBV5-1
CASSLDSDTDTQYF
TGCGCCAGCAGCTTGGACAGTGACACAGATACGCAGTATTTT
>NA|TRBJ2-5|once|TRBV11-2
CASSRPGRLETQYF
TGTGCCAGCAGCCGGCCGGGCCGTTTAGAGACCCAGTACTTC
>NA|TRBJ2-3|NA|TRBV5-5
CASRYLATTLSDTQYF
TGTGCCAGCAGATATCTAGCGACGACCTTGTCAGATACGCAGTATTTT
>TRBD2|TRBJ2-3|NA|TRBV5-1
CASSLNGEGTDTQYF
TGCGCCAGCAGCCTGAATGGGGAGGGGACAGATACGCAGTATTTT
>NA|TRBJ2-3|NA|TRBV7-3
CASSFRVHTDTQYF
TGTGCCAGCAGCTTCCGAGTACACACAGATACGCAGTATTTT
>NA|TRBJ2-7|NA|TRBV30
CAWSSRGSFLRGYEQYF
TGTGCCTGGAGTTCTCGGGGCTCATTTCTTCGGGGCTACGAGCAGTACTTC
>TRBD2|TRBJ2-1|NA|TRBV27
CASSPWGGEQFF
TGTGCCAGCAGTCCATGGGGGGGTGAGCAGTTCTTC
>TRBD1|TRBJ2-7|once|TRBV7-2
CASSRLRGTTTYEQYF
TGTGCCAGCAGCCGACTCAGGGGGACCACAACCTACGAGCAGTACTTC
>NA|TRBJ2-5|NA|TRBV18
CASSPRETQYF
TGTGCCAGCTCACCAAGAGAGACCCAGTACTTC
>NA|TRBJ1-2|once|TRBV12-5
CASGLVPLSYGYTF
TGTGCTAGTGGTTTGGTACCTCTCAGCTATGGCTACACCTTC
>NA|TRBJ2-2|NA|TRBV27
CASSYGFTGELFF
TGTGCCAGCAGTTATGGATTCACCGGGGAGCTGTTTTTT